Described below is a single T cell receptor (beta chain) sequence and its context. This entry comes from a study of blood T cell repertoires in COVID-19. At the level of the study: The cDNA or gDNA used as material had been derived from T cells, B-cell-depleted T cells, or PBMCs.

Repertoires were generated with immunoSEQ multiplex PCR, while TCRdb's copy carries only in-frame clones and drops some. The repertoire holds some 87,000 clones, 70% to 90% seen once, with about 15% in the top ten. V gave up 7 bases and J gave up 3 bases, with 10 bases separating them. CDR3 length: 14 residues. CDR1 MNHEY and CDR2 SMNVEV come from the germline V gene (reference sequence). This clonotype was obtained from a human donor in a cohort sampled during active COVID-19. This rearrangement joins TRBV27 to TRBJ2-6; perhaps TRBD2 as D (5 bases). The sample was peripheral blood. The DNA for the CDR3 is TGTGCCAGCACCTACGGGGATGGGGCCAACGTCCTGACTTTC. Encoded protein: CASTYGDGANVLTF.